This TCR beta chain was identified during a study of CD8+ T cells in alopecia areata (dated by TCRdb to 2017 to 2018). About the investigation overall: Skin from C3H/HeJ donors aged about 6-12 months with spontaneous alopecia was grafted onto female C3H/HeJ recipients aged 7-10 weeks. The study used high-throughput TCRbeta sequencing to examine T cell clonal expansion in alopecia areata, in both the C3H/HeJ mouse model and human patients. Scalp tissue and sorted CD4+ and CD8+ peripheral blood T cells from patchy and totalis/universalis alopecia areata patients and from healthy controls were covered by human TCRbeta sequencing. Scalp clonality was compared among normal scalp (n=4), patchy alopecia areata scalp (n=8), and alopecia totalis/universalis scalp (n=8). The RNA source kit depended on sample type: the PAXgene miRNA kit for fixed scalp, the miRNeasy kit for PBMCs, and the RNeasy kit for mouse skin. TCRbeta CDR3 regions were amplified by immunoSEQ multiplex PCR with 35 Vbeta forward and 13 Jbeta reverse primers.

Turning to this clone: Its antigen is currently not known. In this entry, gene names and germline sequences are mouse ones.

Pooled mouse cutaneous lymph node cells were stained for CD4, CD8alpha, NKG2D, NKG2ACE and other markers, then sorted on a BD Influx. The library was made by the immunoSEQ multiplex PCR assay. For TCR sequencing, RNA was extracted from every sample and reverse transcribed into cDNA to serve as template. First-strand cDNA was synthesized using SuperScript III with a 2:1 mix of oligo-dT and random hexamers. A synthetic immune receptor repertoire was used to measure amplification bias, and any remaining bias was corrected computationally. Libraries were sequenced on Illumina HiSeq using 60 bp reads that covered the CDR3 and were read from J toward V. The authors processed their data as follows. Raw reads were preprocessed to remove errors, and CDR3 was defined according to IMGT conventions as the region from the conserved cysteine to phenylalanine. Clonality was computed as 1 minus the Shannon entropy, with the entropy normalized by log2 of the number of productive unique TCRs. Scalp TCRbeta sequences were cross-referenced with sorted blood CD4 and CD8 repertoires so that the CD4 or CD8 identity of scalp clones could be inferred. TCRdb limited this immuneACCESS table to in-frame rearrangements with V and J called. A share of clones is missing; checked studies link under half to unresolved V genes, and the rest is unexplained. D and trimming were read from the DNA, whereas the V and J calls and clone size are those reported in that table. The table puts 270,000 or so clones in this sample, none counted just once. The ten biggest clones cover roughly 1.2% of the sample.

Study-level results and caveats: Higher clonality and more expanded CD8+ clones were observed in lesional scalp than in normal scalp, particularly in alopecia totalis/universalis, a finding suggestive of antigenic drive. Unlike mouse skin, where gammadelta T cells dominate, normal human skin contains resident alphabeta T cells that get sequenced too, which complicates analysis of the scalp TCR repertoire. Compared with mice, TCR sequences shared between patients were less clear, possibly partly because of HLA diversity across the patient population.

The TCR was taken from a C3H/HeJ mouse with alopecia areata. The strain's MHC haplotype is H2-k. Sequencing was carried out using CD4+ T cells sorted from a lymph node.

CDR3 bases read: TGTGCCAGCAGCCAAGCAGGGGGCGGCTCC. It encodes CASSQAGGGS. The CDR3, in full, reads CASSQAGGGSDYTF. The receptor chain draws on TRBV5 and TRBJ1-2, with 8 central nucleotides matching TRBD1. The CDR3 goes on 4 residues after the read ends, and that part is filled in from the germline J gene. CDR1 and CDR2, looked up from the germline V gene (reference sequence), are LGHNA and YNLKQL. For this chain, trimming is 1 base at the V end and 4 bases at the J end, and the number of junction bases without a gene match is 2. Its CDR3 holds 14 amino acids, cysteine through phenylalanine. Shown are 30 bases from within the CDR3, in frame from base 1.